Listed here is a single T cell receptor beta chain. Its target is unknown. These data are taken from a study of response to subunit inactivated influenza vaccine. Whole-study findings and limits: Seasonal influenza vaccination, on each occasion, was suggested by the authors to recruit few new T cells.

The J segment lost 4 bases and the V segment lost 6 bases, leaving 8 bases of the junction unmatched. The CDR3 runs 14 residues. TCRdb reanalysed the RT-PCR reads using MiXCR and keeps one entry per CDR3 protein. This sample has around 760,000 distinct CDR3 sequences, with approximately 15% found just once. The TCR comes from a man in his fifties or sixties who received an inactivated influenza vaccine. This sample comprised PBMCs from blood, obtained approximately 15 days before vaccination. The chain employs TRBV12-3 or TRBV12-4 and TRBJ2-5; 7 bases fit TRBD1. The CDR3 DNA reads as TGTGCCAGCAGCCTCCCGGGACAGAGAGAGACCCAGTACTTC. It is translated as CASSLPGQRETQYF.